This paragraph covers one T cell receptor (beta chain) sequence. Its specific antigen is unknown. Per-nucleotide qualities are absent, and no much larger clonotype sits a single base away. The sample comes from a study of CD8 T cells in Susac syndrome (dated by TCRdb to the late 2010s). For context, the study as a whole: Of the Susac syndrome patients who were sequenced, roughly 6 had clinically active disease and eight were in clinical remission. CD8+ T cell repertoire clonality was compared between about a dozen healthy donors, approximately 14 Susac syndrome patients and around 15 multiple sclerosis patients. At blood withdrawal, Susac syndrome patients were therapy-naive, treated with corticosteroids (with IVIg additionally given to some), or treated with IVIg alone. Repertoire sequencing was used to test whether CD8+ T cell activation and differentiation in Susac syndrome was antigen driven.

RNA was extracted using the RNeasy kit, and about 0.45 to 1 ug of the RNA was reverse transcribed with random hexamers. The immunoSEQ multiplex PCR assay, covering 54 Vbeta and 13 Jbeta segments, was used to amplify TCR beta CDR3 regions. Bias from PCR amplification was corrected by using a synthetic template baseline for primer optimization and for computational correction. As for the authors' bioinformatics: Reads were assigned to V, D and J genes according to IMGT and analyzed in immunoSEQ Analyzer, with only productive sequences retained. Clonality was computed as one minus Shannon entropy normalized by log2 of the number of productive unique sequences. Public and private clones were assessed among the 100 most prevalent clones of each patient and control. Clones were defined as Susac-specific if absent from the healthy and MS cohorts, from under 1,200 published viral clones and from other ImmuneACCESS disease sequences. TCRdb reprocessed the public reads (quality trimming at Q25 with fastp, clone calling with MiXCR) and kept in-frame beta chains. For every CDR3 protein sequence, its rows merge into one entry that carries the most common genes and DNA. TCRdb assigned the V and J calls; the authors' analysis was not used. The sample yields nearly 110,000 distinct CDR3 sequences; around 94% were counted once. Clones ranked in the top ten supply 0.4% to 0.5% of the sample.

General findings and caveats noted by the study authors: Roughly 17 and five Susac-specific public clones were found in the total CD8+ and CD8+ TEMRA repertoires, respectively. The TCR sequencing and HLA analysis was acknowledged to have included a relatively small number of individuals. Susac syndrome CD8+ repertoires showed clonal expansion, highest in CD8+ TEMRA cells and greater in clinically active than remitting patients.

Trimming takes 2 bases from V and 0 bases from J, and the germline ends sit 11 bases apart. CDR1 MNHEY and CDR2 SMNVEV are derived from the germline V gene (reference sequence). Measured from the cysteine to the phenylalanine, the CDR3 is 16 residues long. Here the CDR3 DNA is all that survives: 48 bases in frame from base 1. Peripheral blood CD8+ and CD4+ T cells from healthy donors, Susac syndrome patients and multiple sclerosis patients were profiled using high-throughput TCR beta sequencing. The Susac syndrome patients fulfilled recently defined diagnostic criteria for definite or probable disease. Bulk CD8+ and CD4+ T cells were purified magnetically by negative isolation, whereas CD8+ TEMRA cells were enriched by FACS. Blood was collected in EDTA tubes and processed within 24 hours, with PBMCs isolated through density gradient centrifugation. PBMCs intended for TCR sequencing were cryopreserved in liquid nitrogen and thawed later in a water bath at 37 degrees C. The sorted or isolated CD4+, CD8+ and CD8+ TEMRA cells had a purity of 90% or higher.

What was sequenced was CD8+ T cells from PBMCs. The sequence is built from TRBV27 and TRBJ1-5, and perhaps TRBD1 as D gene, on 5 matching bases. This clonotype was sampled from a human donor with Susac syndrome. The CDR3 loop reads CASSLGSGLSNQPQHF. The bases are TGTGCCAGCAGTTTAGGATCGGGGCTTAGCAATCAGCCCCAGCATTTT.